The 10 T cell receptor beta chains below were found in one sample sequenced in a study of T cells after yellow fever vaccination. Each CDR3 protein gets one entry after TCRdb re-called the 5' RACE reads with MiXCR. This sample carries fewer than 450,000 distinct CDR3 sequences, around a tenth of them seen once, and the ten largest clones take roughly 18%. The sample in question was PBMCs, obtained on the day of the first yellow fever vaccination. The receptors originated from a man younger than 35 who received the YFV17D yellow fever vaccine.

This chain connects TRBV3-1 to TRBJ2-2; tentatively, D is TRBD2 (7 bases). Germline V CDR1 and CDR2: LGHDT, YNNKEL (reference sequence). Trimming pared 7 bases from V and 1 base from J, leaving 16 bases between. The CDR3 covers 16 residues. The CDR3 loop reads CASTSWGGLNTGELFF. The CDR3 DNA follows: TGTGCCAGCACCTCTTGGGGGGGCCTGAACACCGGGGAGCTGTTTTTT. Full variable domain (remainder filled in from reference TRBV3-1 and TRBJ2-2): DTAVSQTPKYLVTQMGNDKSIKCEQNLGHDTMYWYKQDSKKFLKIMFSYNNKELIINETVPNRFSPKSPDKAHLNLHINSLELGDSAVYFCASTSWGGLNTGELFFGEGSRLTVL.

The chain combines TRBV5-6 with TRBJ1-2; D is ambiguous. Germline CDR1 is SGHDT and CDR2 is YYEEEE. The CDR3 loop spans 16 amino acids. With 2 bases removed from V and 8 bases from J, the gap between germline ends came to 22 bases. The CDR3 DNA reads TGTGCCAGCAGCTTTCCCGGGCCCCCCGGATGGAGGGGCTACACCTTC. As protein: CASSFPGPPGWRGYTF.

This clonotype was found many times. CDR3 loop: CASSQDPNSDMNTEAFF. CDR3 sequence (DNA): TGCGCCAGCAGCCAAGATCCGAACAGCGATATGAACACTGAAGCTTTCTTT. The chain combines TRBV4-1 with TRBJ1-1; D ambiguous. Germline V gene sequence: CDR1 MGHRA, CDR2 YSYEKL. V was clipped by 0 bases and J by 0 bases, with 14 bases between them. The CDR3 has 17 residues.

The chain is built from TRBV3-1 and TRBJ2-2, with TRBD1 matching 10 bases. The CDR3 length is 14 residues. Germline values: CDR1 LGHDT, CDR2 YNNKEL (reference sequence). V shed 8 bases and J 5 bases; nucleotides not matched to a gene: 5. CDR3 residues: CASAGQGNTGELFF. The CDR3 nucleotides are TGTGCCAGCGCGGGACAGGGGAATACCGGGGAGCTGTTTTTT.

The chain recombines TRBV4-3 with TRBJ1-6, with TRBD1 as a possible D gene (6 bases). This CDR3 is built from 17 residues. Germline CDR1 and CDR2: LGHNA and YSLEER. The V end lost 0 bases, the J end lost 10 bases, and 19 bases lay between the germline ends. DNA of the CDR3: TGCGCCAGCAGCCAAGATCTCGGTTCCAGGGGAGGATCACCCCTCCACTTT. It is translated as CASSQDLGSRGGSPLHF.

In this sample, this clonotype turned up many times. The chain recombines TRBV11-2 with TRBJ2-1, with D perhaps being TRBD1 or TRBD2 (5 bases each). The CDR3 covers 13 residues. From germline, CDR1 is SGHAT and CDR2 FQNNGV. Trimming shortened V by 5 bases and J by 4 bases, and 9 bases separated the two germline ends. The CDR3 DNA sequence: TGTGCCAGCAGCCCGGGACGTTACAATGAGCAGTTCTTC. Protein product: CASSPGRYNEQFF.

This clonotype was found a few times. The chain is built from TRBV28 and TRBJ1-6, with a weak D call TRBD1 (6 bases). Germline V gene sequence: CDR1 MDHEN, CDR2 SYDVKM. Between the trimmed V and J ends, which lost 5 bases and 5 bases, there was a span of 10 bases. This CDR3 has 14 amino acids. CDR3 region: CASSITGNNSPLHF. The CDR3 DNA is TGTGCCAGCAGTATAACAGGGAATAATTCACCCCTCCACTTT.

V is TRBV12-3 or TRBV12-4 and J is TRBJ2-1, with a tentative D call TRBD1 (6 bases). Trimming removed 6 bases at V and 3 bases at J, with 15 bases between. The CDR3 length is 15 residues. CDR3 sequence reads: CASRRLDRYYNEQFF. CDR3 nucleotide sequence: TGTGCCAGCAGACGCCTCGACAGGTACTACAATGAGCAGTTCTTC.

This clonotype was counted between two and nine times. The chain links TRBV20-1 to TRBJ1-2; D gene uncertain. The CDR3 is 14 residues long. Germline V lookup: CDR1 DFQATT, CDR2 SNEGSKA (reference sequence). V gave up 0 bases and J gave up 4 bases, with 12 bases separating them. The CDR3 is CSARETLGAYGYTF. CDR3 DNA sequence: TGCAGTGCTAGAGAGACCCTCGGCGCCTATGGCTACACCTTC.

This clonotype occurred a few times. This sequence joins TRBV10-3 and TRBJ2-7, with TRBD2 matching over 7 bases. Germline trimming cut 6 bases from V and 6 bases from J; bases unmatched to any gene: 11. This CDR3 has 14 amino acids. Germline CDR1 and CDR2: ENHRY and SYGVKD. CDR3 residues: CAISELTSSGEQYF. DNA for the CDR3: TGTGCCATCAGCGAATTGACTAGCTCGGGCGAGCAGTACTTC.